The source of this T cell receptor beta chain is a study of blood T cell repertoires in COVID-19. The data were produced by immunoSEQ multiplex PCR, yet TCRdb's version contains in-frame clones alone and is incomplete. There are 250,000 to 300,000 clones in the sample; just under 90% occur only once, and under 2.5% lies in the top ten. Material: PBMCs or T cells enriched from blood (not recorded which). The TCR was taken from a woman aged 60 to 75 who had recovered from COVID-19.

CDR3 DNA sequence: TGTGCCAGCAGCCCGACAGGGTATAATTCACCCCTCCACTTT. It is translated as CASSPTGYNSPLHF. The V gene is TRBV7-3, the J gene TRBJ1-6, with TRBD1 matching over 7 bases. V gave up 5 bases and J gave up 4 bases; unmatched junction bases: 2. The CDR3 contains 14 residues. In germline, CDR1 is SGHTA, CDR2 FQGTGA.